The 23 T cell receptor beta chains below were found in one sample sequenced in a study of T cell responses to AZD1222 COVID-19 vaccine. Sequencing used immunoSEQ multiplex PCR; TCRdb keeps in-frame clones, though not all of them. The data hold about 160,000 clones, with 91% observed a single time. This sample comprised peripheral blood, obtained on day 0 of AZD1222 vaccination. The receptors stem from an adult in good health.

This clone was recorded only once. This chain links TRBV7-2 with TRBJ2-1; D remains unclear. The CDR3 has 15 amino acids. CDR1 and CDR2 from the germline V gene are SGHTA and FQGNSA. V was pared by 5 bases and J by 0 bases, with 11 bases between. The CDR3 sequence: CASSPGLHSYNEQFF. DNA of the CDR3: TGTGCCAGCAGCCCCGGGTTACACTCCTACAATGAGCAGTTCTTC.

The chain links TRBV28 to TRBJ2-3; tentatively, D is TRBD2 (6 bases). V was shortened by 6 bases and J by 3 bases, with 16 bases between the two germline ends. The CDR3 has 15 amino acids. The germline CDR1 and CDR2 sequences are MDHEN and SYDVKM. The CDR3 bases are TGTGCCAGCAGCGGGACTGGCCGGTGGACAGATACGCAGTATTTT. Translating gives CASSGTGRWTDTQYF.

This sequence joins TRBV7-2 and TRBJ2-2, with a tentative D call TRBD2 (6 bases). The V and J ends lost 0 bases and 0 bases respectively, with 8 bases between them. Germline CDR1 and CDR2: SGHTA and FQGNSA. The CDR3 is made up of 16 amino acids. CDR3 nucleotides: TGTGCCAGCAGCTTAGCAGGAGGGGCGAACACCGGGGAGCTGTTTTTT. Protein sequence: CASSLAGGANTGELFF.

The chain links TRBV7-8 to TRBJ2-5; 10 positions match TRBD2. The trim removed 6 bases at V and 2 bases at J, leaving 3 bases unmatched. Per the germline V gene, CDR1 is SGHVS and CDR2 is FQNEAQ. This CDR3 is 14 amino acids long. The CDR3 region is CASSKTSGQETQYF. CDR3 bases: TGTGCCAGCAGTAAGACTAGCGGGCAAGAGACCCAGTACTTC.

The V gene is TRBV20-1, the J gene TRBJ2-5; D remains ambiguous. Germline-derived CDR1 and CDR2 are DFQATT and SNEGSKA (reference sequence). The CDR3 consists of 11 residues. Trimming removed 5 bases at V and 5 bases at J, with 9 bases between. CDR3 residues: CSARNLETQYF. In nucleotides, the CDR3 is TGCAGTGCTCGCAACCTTGAGACCCAGTACTTC.

About this clone itself: Other DNA sequences in this specimen translate into the identical CDR3. The chain links TRBV24-1 to TRBJ1-1, with D unclear. The length of the CDR3 is 13 residues. Germline CDR1 KGHDR, CDR2 SFDVKD. V was pared by 4 bases and J by 5 bases, with 10 bases between. The CDR3 spells CATSDPGGTEAFF. The CDR3, as DNA: TGTGCCACCAGTGACCCAGGTGGTACTGAAGCTTTCTTT.

This rearrangement joins TRBV6-5 to TRBJ1-2; tentatively, D is TRBD1 (5 bases). CDR3 length: 13 amino acids. The V and J ends lost 2 bases and 4 bases respectively, with 8 bases between them. Germline V gene lookup returns CDR1 MNHEY and CDR2 SVGAGI. CDR3 loop: CASSYGGSYGYTF. The CDR3 DNA reads as TGTGCCAGCAGTTACGGGGGGAGCTATGGCTACACCTTC.

This clone was recorded a few times. This sequence joins TRBV7-3 and TRBJ1-1; 7 bases are a match to TRBD1. CDR3 size: 13 residues. Per germline, CDR1 SGHTA and CDR2 FQGTGA. V was pared by 7 bases and J by 5 bases, with 7 bases of the junction left unmatched. The CDR3 spells CASKTGQSTEAFF. The CDR3 DNA follows: TGTGCCAGCAAGACGGGACAGTCAACTGAAGCTTTCTTT. The variable domain in full, completed from reference TRBV7-3 and TRBJ1-1, reads GAGVSQTPSNKVTEKGKYVELRCDPISGHTALYWYRQSLGQGPEFLIYFQGTGAADDSGLPNDRFFAVRPEGSVSTLKIQRTERGDSAVYLCASKTGQSTEAFFGQGTRLTVV.

The V and J genes are TRBV9 and TRBJ1-4; no definite D call. The CDR3 consists of 18 residues. V lost 0 bases and J lost 7, with 22 bases in between. CDR1 is SGDLS, CDR2 YYNGEE, per germline. CDR3 loop: CASSVGRDGTLIGEKLFF. The CDR3 bases are TGTGCCAGCAGCGTAGGACGGGATGGCACGTTAATTGGTGAAAAACTGTTTTTT.

The chain is built from TRBV18 and TRBJ2-1; TRBD2 aligns across 9 bases. J was trimmed by 4 bases and V by 0 bases; bases with no gene match: 7. CDR3 length: 17 amino acids. Germline V gene sequence: CDR1 KGHSH, CDR2 LQKENI. CDR3 region: CASSPPRREGPYNEQFF. The CDR3 DNA reads as TGTGCCAGCTCACCACCGCGGCGGGAGGGCCCTTACAATGAGCAGTTCTTC.

The rearrangement links TRBV10-3 to TRBJ1-2, with D uncertain. Germline V gene lookup returns CDR1 ENHRY and CDR2 SYGVKD. Trimming removed 2 bases at V and 4 bases at J, with 17 bases between. This CDR3 has 16 amino acids. The CDR3 spells CAISETWEGGIYGYTF. As DNA, the CDR3 is TGTGCCATCAGTGAGACTTGGGAAGGTGGGATCTATGGCTACACCTTC.

This clone was detected a few times. The chain combines TRBV6-5 with TRBJ2-1; the D is unclear. The V and J ends lost 2 bases and 9 bases respectively, with 5 bases between them. The germline V gene encodes CDR1 MNHEY and CDR2 SVGAGI. The CDR3 is 11 residues long. DNA of the CDR3: TGTGCCAGCAGTTACCAGTCTGAGCAGTTCTTC. This sequence encodes CASSYQSEQFF.

This rearrangement joins TRBV4-1 to TRBJ1-3; the D gene is possibly TRBD1 (6 bases). The germline V gene encodes CDR1 MGHRA and CDR2 YSYEKL. The CDR3 runs to 15 residues. V lost 5 bases, J lost 0 bases, and 11 bases lay in between. Here the CDR3 reads CASSTDSNSGNTIYF. CDR3 sequence (DNA): TGCGCCAGCAGCACGGACAGCAACTCTGGAAACACCATATATTTT.

The chain carries TRBV7-8 and TRBJ1-4, with a tentative D call TRBD1 (5 bases). Germline CDR1 reads SGHVS; CDR2 reads FQNEAQ. V gave up 0 bases and J gave up 4 bases, with 12 bases separating them. CDR3 length: 16 residues. The CDR3 nucleotides are TGTGCCAGCAGCTTAGCGGGGGGTAACGTTAATGAAAAACTGTTTTTT. Its translation: CASSLAGGNVNEKLFF.

The chain is built from TRBV20-1 and TRBJ2-5; D perhaps matches TRBD2 (5 bases). V lost 3 bases, J lost 9 bases, and 8 bases lay in between. Germline values: CDR1 DFQATT, CDR2 SNEGSKA (reference sequence). The CDR3 sequence is 10 residues long. CDR3 residues: CSARRVAQYF. For the CDR3, the DNA is TGCAGTGCTAGGAGGGTGGCCCAGTACTTC.

The V gene is TRBV19, the J gene TRBJ2-2, with TRBD1 matching 7 bases. CDR1 is LNHDA, CDR2 SQIVND, per germline (reference sequence). The CDR3 covers 14 residues. The J segment lost 4 bases and the V segment lost 6 bases, leaving 5 bases of the junction unmatched. The CDR3 bases are TGTGCCAGTAGAGTAGGGGGCTCCACCGGGGAGCTGTTTTTT. This gives the protein CASRVGGSTGELFF.

This clone appeared a single time. The V and J genes are TRBV9 and TRBJ2-5, with 8 bases aligning to TRBD1. CDR3 length: 13 amino acids. Germline V gene sequence: CDR1 SGDLS, CDR2 YYNGEE. Losses at the gene ends were 2 bases for V and 6 bases for J; bases not matched to a gene: 3. The CDR3 DNA sequence: TGTGCCAGCAGCGTGGACAGGGAAAAGACCCAGTACTTC. It encodes CASSVDREKTQYF.

The V call is TRBV7-2, the J call TRBJ2-2; 8 bases match TRBD2. CDR3 size: 17 residues. J gave up 6 bases and V 0 bases, and 9 bases lay outside the gene matches. Germline lookup yields CDR1 SGHTA and CDR2 FQGNSA. DNA for the CDR3: TGTGCCAGCAGCTTAGCGATTATCGGGGGGGCTCCCGGGGAGCTGTTTTTT. Translating gives CASSLAIIGGAPGELFF.

The rearrangement joins TRBV11-2 to TRBJ2-7; unclear D gene. V lost 5 bases and J 0 bases, leaving 17 bases between the germline ends. The CDR3 has 16 residues. CDR1 and CDR2 (germline): SGHAT, FQNNGV. The CDR3 DNA follows: TGTGCCAGCAGCCCGATTTCAGGACGGAGCTCCTACGAGCAGTACTTC. This sequence encodes CASSPISGRSSYEQYF.

This clone was observed a few times. CDR3 sequence (DNA): TGTGCCGTCAGGGCCTCCCTCAATCAGCCCCAGCATTTT. It specifies CAVRASLNQPQHF. The chain is built from TRBV28 and TRBJ1-5; TRBD1 is a possible D gene (5 bases). V gave up 11 bases and J gave up 3 bases, with 14 bases separating them. The germline V gene has CDR1 MDHEN and CDR2 SYDVKM. The CDR3 length is 13 residues.

The chain employs TRBV7-9 and TRBJ1-2; a weak D match, TRBD1 (5 bases). The CDR3 sequence is 15 residues long. V lost 4 bases and J 0 bases, leaving 12 bases between the germline ends. Germline V gene sequence: CDR1 SEHNR, CDR2 FQNEAQ (reference sequence). In DNA, the CDR3 is TGTGCCAGCAGCTATGTCAGACAGACTAACTATGGCTACACCTTC. Its translation is CASSYVRQTNYGYTF. The complete variable domain, with remaining parts taken from reference TRBV7-9 and TRBJ1-2, reads DTGVSQNPRHKITKRGQNVTFRCDPISEHNRLYWYRQTLGQGPEFLTYFQNEAQLEKSRLLSDRFSAERPKGSFSTLEIQRTEQGDSAMYLCASSYVRQTNYGYTFGSGTRLTVV.

This chain links TRBV25-1 with TRBJ1-4; D is ambiguous. The CDR3 consists of 11 residues. Germline V gene sequence: CDR1 MGHDK, CDR2 SYGVNS. Trimming left V 6 bases short and J 14 bases short, with 13 bases between. The CDR3, as DNA: TGTGCCAGCAGGACGAATACTAGGCTGTTTTTT. Its protein product is CASRTNTRLFF.

V is TRBV12-3 or TRBV12-4 and J is TRBJ1-2; D is perhaps TRBD1 (6 bases). V was clipped by 4 bases and J by 4 bases, with 10 bases between them. This CDR3 has 13 amino acids. The CDR3 sequence: CASSYRDVYGYTF. CDR3 DNA sequence: TGTGCCAGCAGTTACAGGGATGTCTATGGCTACACCTTC.